These 29 T cell receptor beta chains were all obtained from the same sample, sequenced in a study of cytomegalovirus exposure and HLA in healthy donors. PCR used 60 Vbeta primers and 13 Jbeta primers. The method was immunoSEQ multiplex PCR; TCRdb's version includes in-frame clones alone and lacks a portion of them. The sample gives roughly 100,000 clones, 65% to 75% of which show up once; under 13% is in the top ten. The sample taken for sequencing was PBMCs. The receptors here all came from a middle-aged man in good health and CMV-seropositive.

The chain has TRBV28 and TRBJ2-3; the match to TRBD2 covers 9 bases. Germline CDR1 and CDR2: MDHEN and SYDVKM. The CDR3 sequence is 14 residues long. V was clipped by 7 bases and J by 4 bases; unmatched bases: 6. CDR3 loop: CASTGGRESDTQYF. CDR3 bases: TGTGCCAGCACCGGCGGGAGGGAGTCAGATACGCAGTATTTT.

The chain uses TRBV6-1 and TRBJ2-7, with 8 positions matching TRBD1. Germline-derived CDR1 and CDR2 are MNHNS and SASEGT. Trimming at V came to 2 bases and at J to 5 bases, leaving 8 bases not matched to a gene. This CDR3 has 15 residues. CDR3 sequence reads: CASSEFGTGYDEQYF. The CDR3 bases are TGTGCCAGCAGTGAATTTGGGACAGGTTACGACGAGCAGTACTTC.

CDR3 residues: CASSGVAGGPDDEETQYF. The CDR3 bases are TGCGCCAGCAGTGGGGTAGCGGGAGGCCCGGACGATGAAGAGACCCAGTACTTC. J is TRBJ2-5 and V is TRBV23-1; 10 bases are shared with TRBD2. TRBV23-1 is labeled an ORF, and its function is uncertain. The J segment lost 3 bases and the V segment lost 5 bases, leaving 15 bases of the junction unmatched. This CDR3 contains 18 residues.

The CDR3 DNA is TGTGCCAGCAGCGAGATTGGTAGACAGGAGAACACTGAAGCTTTCTTT. Amino acid sequence: CASSEIGRQENTEAFF. The V call is TRBV2, the J call TRBJ1-1, with a possible D match to TRBD1 (6 bases). The V gene lost 6 bases and the J gene lost 1 base, with 18 bases spanning the gap. This CDR3 comprises 16 residues. CDR1 is SNHLY and CDR2 is FYNNEI in the germline V gene.

The V gene is TRBV12-5, the J gene TRBJ1-2, with D perhaps TRBD1 (5 bases). CDR1 is LGHNT, CDR2 FRNRAP, per germline. The CDR3 sequence is 16 residues long. The V end was cut by 6 bases, the J end by 0 bases, with 17 bases between. The CDR3 here is CASGYGGTVTNYGYTF. CDR3 in DNA: TGTGCTAGTGGCTATGGAGGGACGGTAACTAACTATGGCTACACCTTC.

The V call is TRBV6-1, the J call TRBJ2-1, with 8 bases aligning to TRBD2. The CDR3 has 13 amino acids. Trimming at V came to 10 bases and at J to 5 bases, leaving 7 bases not matched to a gene. The V gene's germline CDR1 is MNHNS and CDR2 SASEGT. The CDR3 sequence: CATGTRVHNEQFF. The CDR3 DNA reads as TGTGCCACCGGGACTAGGGTCCACAATGAGCAGTTCTTC.

V and J are TRBV18 and TRBJ2-2, with 13 bases lining up with TRBD2. The germline gives CDR1 KGHSH, CDR2 LQKENI. J was trimmed by 0 bases and V by 6 bases; bases with no gene match: 7. The CDR3 contains 18 residues. The CDR3 nucleotides are TGTGCCAGCTCTCCGCCGACTAGCGGGAGGACGAACACCGGGGAGCTGTTTTTT. Translation: CASSPPTSGRTNTGELFF.

V gene TRBV6-1 combines with J gene TRBJ1-5, with no clear D. This CDR3 is built from 14 residues. Trimming removed 6 bases from V and 4 bases from J, with 13 bases in between. CDR1 MNHNS and CDR2 SASEGT come from the germline V gene. This chain's CDR3 is CASRTRSGNQPQHF. The CDR3 region has the DNA TGTGCCAGCAGAACCCGTTCGGGGAATCAGCCCCAGCATTTT.

This clone was counted many times. The rearrangement joins TRBV5-1 to TRBJ2-7; no firm D call. The CDR3 contains 14 residues. V gave up 1 base and J gave up 0 bases, with 8 bases separating them. Looked up from germline, CDR1 is SGHRS and CDR2 is YFSETQ. CDR3 residues: CASSLHHSSYEQYV. In nucleotides, the CDR3 is TGCGCCAGCAGCTTGCACCACAGCTCCTACGAGCAGTACGTC.

This clone was observed a single time. V usage is TRBV29-1 and J usage is TRBJ1-2; tentatively, D is TRBD1 (5 bases). The germline gives CDR1 SQVTM, CDR2 ANQGSEA. The CDR3 runs 13 residues. V lost 6 bases and J 8 bases, leaving 19 bases between the germline ends. This chain's CDR3 is CSVTDSSLRGYTF. CDR3 DNA sequence: TGCAGCGTCACCGACAGTTCCCTCCGCGGCTACACCTTC.

The genes are TRBV23-1 and TRBJ2-1; 8 bases are shared with TRBD2. TRBV23-1 falls under the ORF class, with uncertain function. This CDR3 has 16 amino acids. V was clipped by 5 bases and J by 6 bases; unmatched bases: 12. CDR3 amino acids: CASSTHGSGSSNEQFF. As DNA, the CDR3 is TGCGCCAGCAGTACTCACGGCAGCGGGAGTAGCAATGAGCAGTTCTTC.

This clone was recorded a few times. The chain joins TRBV7-6 to TRBJ2-7, with 8 positions matching TRBD1. Germline CDR1 is SGHVS and CDR2 is FNYEAQ. V was pared by 1 base and J by 7 bases, with 6 bases of the junction left unmatched. This CDR3 has 14 residues. CDR3: CASSLVGTGEEQYF. The CDR3 DNA is TGTGCCAGCAGCTTAGTGGGGACAGGTGAGGAGCAGTACTTC.

The genes are TRBV28 and TRBJ2-1, with TRBD1 matching 11 bases. From germline, CDR1 is MDHEN and CDR2 SYDVKM. The trim removed 2 bases at V and 4 bases at J, leaving 1 base unmatched. The CDR3 runs 15 residues. The chain's CDR3 is CASSLGQGAYNEQFF. The DNA of the CDR3 is TGTGCCAGCAGTTTAGGACAGGGGGCGTACAATGAGCAGTTCTTC.

The chain employs TRBV30 and TRBJ2-3, with TRBD2 identical over 11 bases. Trimming cost V 8 bases and J 2 bases; bases outside gene matches: 12. The CDR3 covers 16 residues. Per germline, CDR1 GTSNPN and CDR2 SVGIG (reference sequence). The CDR3 protein is CAGKGGLAADTDTQYF. The CDR3 DNA reads as TGTGCCGGGAAGGGGGGACTAGCGGCTGACACAGATACGCAGTATTTT.

In regard to this clone: At one end the junction does not follow the germline gene, possibly because of a read error. The chain's CDR3 is CACSVGIQGEAFF. The CDR3 nucleotides are TGTGCCTGCAGCGTAGGGATACAGGGAGAAGCTTTCTTT. The chain joins TRBV9 to TRBJ1-1; possibly TRBD1 for D (6 bases). The CDR3 is made up of 13 amino acids. CDR1 is SGDLS and CDR2 is YYNGEE in the germline V gene.

The chain links TRBV19 to TRBJ1-1, with D perhaps matching TRBD1 (5 bases). V lost 3 bases to trimming and J lost 0 bases, with 11 bases between them. This CDR3 is built from 15 residues. Germline CDR1 and CDR2: LNHDA and SQIVND (reference sequence). As DNA, the CDR3 is TGTGCCAGTAGTATTTGGGGGGAACTGAACACTGAAGCTTTCTTT. Protein product: CASSIWGELNTEAFF.

The CDR3 protein is CASSFGSGSVEQYF. In DNA form, the CDR3 reads TGCGCCAGCAGCTTCGGTAGCGGTTCTGTCGAGCAGTACTTC. The rearrangement links TRBV5-1 to TRBJ2-7, with D tentatively TRBD2 (6 bases). CDR1 is SGHRS, CDR2 YFSETQ, per germline. The CDR3 extends over 14 amino acids. V was clipped by 2 bases and J by 6 bases, with 15 bases between them.

V and J are TRBV5-1 and TRBJ2-1, with D tentatively TRBD2 (5 bases). The CDR3 length is 17 residues. In germline, CDR1 is SGHRS, CDR2 YFSETQ. Trimming removed 4 bases at V and 5 bases at J, with 22 bases between. The chain's CDR3 is CASSLRAAVFADNEQFF. For the CDR3, the DNA is TGCGCCAGCAGCCTGCGGGCAGCGGTCTTCGCCGACAATGAGCAGTTCTTC.

The chain employs TRBV5-1 and TRBJ1-4; 8 positions match TRBD1. The germline V gene has CDR1 SGHRS and CDR2 YFSETQ. V lost 0 bases and J lost 8; bases outside the gene matches: 15. CDR3 length equals 18 residues. The CDR3 reads CASSLVPGTGGNNEKLFF. The CDR3 nucleotides read TGCGCCAGCAGCTTGGTCCCCGGAACAGGGGGGAATAACGAAAAACTGTTTTTT.

The chain employs TRBV2 and TRBJ2-2, with TRBD1 matching over 8 bases. Germline CDR1 is SNHLY and CDR2 is FYNNEI. V shed 6 bases, J shed 2 bases, and the junction held 5 bases outside the gene matches. The CDR3 is made up of 15 amino acids. CDR3 DNA: TGTGCCAGCAGGGTGGACAGGGCTAACACCGGGGAGCTGTTTTTT. Translated, it gives CASRVDRANTGELFF.

The V call is TRBV19, the J call TRBJ1-1; D gene ambiguous. CDR3 size: 13 residues. Germline CDR1 reads LNHDA; CDR2 reads SQIVND (reference sequence). Trimming cost V 7 bases and J 0 bases, with 9 bases left between them. This CDR3 reads CASIKTMNTEAFF. The CDR3, as DNA: TGTGCCAGTATCAAGACTATGAACACTGAAGCTTTCTTT.

The V and J genes are TRBV30 and TRBJ1-6; 7 bases are shared with TRBD1. Per germline, CDR1 GTSNPN and CDR2 SVGIG (reference sequence). Trimming took 4 bases from V and 7 from J; bases not matched to a gene: 7. The CDR3 runs to 14 residues. The CDR3 region has the DNA TGTGCCTGGACCCGACAGGGTGGCAATTCACCCCTCCACTTT. It translates to CAWTRQGGNSPLHF.

This clone was seen only a few times. The chain uses TRBV19 and TRBJ1-4; no reliable D call. The germline gives CDR1 LNHDA, CDR2 SQIVND (reference sequence). The CDR3 covers 14 residues. Trimming took 2 bases from V and 4 from J, leaving 8 bases between them. The DNA of the CDR3 is TGTGCCAGTAGTATATCCGGGAATAATGAAAAACTGTTTTTT. Protein sequence: CASSISGNNEKLFF.

This chain connects TRBV19 to TRBJ1-1; maybe TRBD1 (6 bases). Germline CDR1 reads LNHDA; CDR2 reads SQIVND (reference sequence). V lost 0 bases, J lost 7 bases, and 12 bases lay in between. The CDR3 has 14 residues. The CDR3 region is CASSIDLHRVEAFF. For the CDR3, the DNA is TGTGCCAGTAGTATAGACCTCCACAGGGTTGAAGCTTTCTTT.

V and J are TRBV6-1 and TRBJ1-1, with D perhaps matching TRBD1 (6 bases). Trimming left V 4 bases short and J 6 bases short, with 12 bases between. The CDR3 has 13 amino acids. Germline V gives CDR1 MNHNS, CDR2 SASEGT. CDR3: CASSVRGSPEAFF. In DNA form, the CDR3 reads TGTGCCAGCAGTGTAAGGGGGAGCCCTGAAGCTTTCTTT.

This chain uses TRBV19 with TRBJ2-7, with 9 bases that match TRBD1. V gave up 4 bases and J gave up 5 bases; unmatched junction bases: 3. The CDR3 has 13 residues. Germline V gene data show CDR1 as LNHDA and CDR2 as SQIVND (reference sequence). This CDR3 reads CASSKRQGDEQYF. The CDR3 DNA is TGTGCCAGTAGTAAGCGACAGGGGGACGAGCAGTACTTC.

The V and J genes are TRBV7-9 and TRBJ2-7; 9 bases align to TRBD1. This CDR3 comprises 18 residues. In germline, CDR1 is SEHNR, CDR2 FQNEAQ (reference sequence). J was trimmed by 3 bases and V by 2 bases; bases with no gene match: 14. The CDR3 DNA sequence: TGTGCCAGCAGCTTACACAGGGGGCTTGAAACCAAGCTCTACGAGCAGTACGTC. Protein: CASSLHRGLETKLYEQYV.

This chain links TRBV5-4 with TRBJ2-5, with a tentative D call TRBD1 (6 bases). V lost 1 base and J lost 4, with 14 bases in between. Germline V CDR1 and CDR2: SGHNT, YYREEE (reference sequence). The CDR3 extends over 15 amino acids. CDR3 nucleotides: TGTGCCAGCAGCTTGTTAACAGGGTCCCTAGAGACCCAGTACTTC. It codes for CASSLLTGSLETQYF.

The genes are TRBV6-1 and TRBJ2-3; D may be TRBD1 (6 bases). V lost 5 bases and J lost 4, with 16 bases in between. CDR3 length: 15 amino acids. Germline V gene sequence: CDR1 MNHNS, CDR2 SASEGT. CDR3 region: CASSPDSLRADTQYF. CDR3 coding DNA: TGTGCCAGCAGTCCGGACAGTCTCAGAGCAGATACGCAGTATTTT.